A selection of T cell receptor beta chains follows, all from one sample in a study of cytomegalovirus exposure and HLA in healthy donors. Libraries were prepared by immunoSEQ multiplex PCR; TCRdb keeps only in-frame clonotypes and omits some of them. The sample shows more than 130,000 clones, roughly 76% of them seen only once. The sequencing sample was made of PBMCs. The receptor source for this set is a man aged 18 to 30 in good health and CMV-seronegative. Both conserved end residues are part of each CDR3. The D gene is left open where the match is weak. Size is stated for part of the rows, as once, few or many counts, or as a class when the clone is expanded.

cdr3_length d_call clone_size j_call v_call cdr3_nt cdr3_aa
21 TRBD2 NA TRBJ2-1 TRBV5-1 TGCGCCAGCAGCCCCACCGAGGGACTAGCCAAGACACTTCACTCCTACAATGAGCAGTTCTTC CASSPTEGLAKTLHSYNEQFF
11 NA few TRBJ1-2 TRBV30 TGTGCCTGGAGTCCTCTCTATGGCTACACCTTC CAWSPLYGYTF
14 NA NA TRBJ1-6 TRBV5-1 TGCGCCAGCAGCGCGGGTACACTTAATTCACCCCTCCACTTT CASSAGTLNSPLHF
13 TRBD1 few TRBJ1-5 TRBV30 TGTGCCTGGGGACAGGACTACAATCAGCCCCAGCATTTT CAWGQDYNQPQHF
11 TRBD1 NA TRBJ2-5 TRBV7-9 TGTGCCGGACAGGGGGCAGAGACCCAGTACTTC CAGQGAETQYF
16 TRBD1 NA TRBJ2-1 TRBV19 TGTGCCAGTAGTTGGGGGACAGGGGTTTTATACAATGAGCAGTTCTTC CASSWGTGVLYNEQFF
15 NA NA TRBJ2-3 TRBV7-9 TGTGCCAGCAGACGACAGGGAGGAAGAACAGATACGCAGTATTTT CASRRQGGRTDTQYF
15 NA NA TRBJ1-3 TRBV7-9 TGTGCCAGCAGCTTAATATCCGGGTCTGGAAACACCATATATTTT CASSLISGSGNTIYF
13 NA NA TRBJ1-3 TRBV6-5 TGTGCCAGCAGTTACGACAGGGGAAACACCATATATTTT CASSYDRGNTIYF
12 NA few TRBJ2-1 TRBV28 TGTGCCGCCGCCGGAGCCTACAATGAGCAGTTCTTC CAAAGAYNEQFF
17 TRBD2 once TRBJ2-1 TRBV4-1 TGCGCCAGCAGCCAAGATCTGAGACTAGCGAGTTACAATGAGCAGTTCTTC CASSQDLRLASYNEQFF
12 NA NA TRBJ2-2 TRBV10-1 TGCGCCAGCAGGACGGAGACCGGGGAGCTGTTTTTT CASRTETGELFF
15 TRBD1 NA TRBJ2-3 TRBV7-3 TGTGCCAGCAGCTCCCAGGGGGCAGGGGCAGATACGCAGTATTTT CASSSQGAGADTQYF
15 NA NA TRBJ1-3 TRBV15 TGTGCCACCAGCAGAGATGTTGGGGCCGGAAACACCATATATTTT CATSRDVGAGNTIYF
15 TRBD1 NA TRBJ2-5 TRBV10-3 TGTGCCATCAGTGACCAGGGACAGGGGGCCGGGACCCAGTACTTC CAISDQGQGAGTQYF
12 NA NA TRBJ2-7 TRBV6-5 TGTGCCAGCAGTTCCAGGGCCTACGAGCAGTACTTC CASSSRAYEQYF
12 NA NA TRBJ1-2 TRBV10-3 TGTGCCATCAGTGAAGGGTTAGGAGGCTGCACCTTC CAISEGLGGCTF
12 NA NA TRBJ2-7 TRBV11-1 TGTGCCAGCAGCTCCCGGGGCTACGAGCAGTACTTC CASSSRGYEQYF
13 NA few TRBJ1-5 TRBV11-2 TGTGCCAGCAGCTTAGATCGGTCCCAGCCCCAGCATTTT CASSLDRSQPQHF
16 TRBD1 few TRBJ1-1 TRBV5-4 TGTGCCAGCAGCCTGCCAGGACAGGGACAAAACACTGAAGCTTTCTTT CASSLPGQGQNTEAFF
15 TRBD2 once TRBJ2-1 TRBV25-1 TGTGCCAGCAGTAACTCCGGGACTAGCCACAATGAGCAGTTCTTC CASSNSGTSHNEQFF
16 TRBD2 NA TRBJ2-7 TRBV28 TGTGCCAGCAGCGAAACTAGCGGGAGTGCATGGAACGAGCAGTACTTC CASSETSGSAWNEQYF
14 NA NA TRBJ1-1 TRBV19 TGTGCCAGTAGAGTTCGCGGGGTGAACACTGAAGCTTTCTTT CASRVRGVNTEAFF
11 NA NA TRBJ2-7 TRBV6-5 TGTGCCAGCAGTTCCACCTACGAGCAGTACTTC CASSSTYEQYF
15 TRBD1 NA TRBJ2-7 TRBV4-1 TGCGCCAGCAGCTCAGGACAGGGGCCGCTCGGCGAGCAGTACTTC CASSSGQGPLGEQYF
15 TRBD1 NA TRBJ1-1 TRBV5-4 TGTGCCAGCAGCTTATGGGGGACAGGAGGGACTGAAGCTTTCTTT CASSLWGTGGTEAFF
17 TRBD2 NA TRBJ2-3 TRBV30 TGTGCCTGGAGTAGAGCCGGGCTAGCGGCCCACACAGATACGCAGTATTTT CAWSRAGLAAHTDTQYF
13 NA NA TRBJ1-3 TRBV19 TGTGCCAGTACAGGGATCCCTGGAAACACCATATATTTT CASTGIPGNTIYF
15 TRBD1 NA TRBJ2-3 TRBV6-4 TGTGCCAGCAGCAGGGACAGGGGACCCACAGATACGCAGTATTTT CASSRDRGPTDTQYF
16 TRBD1 NA TRBJ2-7 TRBV4-2 TGTGCCAGCAGCCAAGAACCGGGGACAGGGGTGAAGGAGCAGTACTTC CASSQEPGTGVKEQYF
15 NA NA TRBJ1-2 TRBV6-5 TGTGCCAGCAGTTACTCGAAGGGAGGGGCGACTAGCTACACCTTC CASSYSKGGATSYTF
14 NA once TRBJ1-5 TRBV2 TGTGCCAGCAGTTGGGTGACAGCCCAAGGGCCCCAGCATTTT CASSWVTAQGPQHF
15 NA NA TRBJ1-2 TRBV18 TGTGCCAGCTCACCGGGAGGGGGGGCCAACGATGGCTACACCTTC CASSPGGGANDGYTF
12 NA NA TRBJ1-2 TRBV2 TGTGCCAGCATTAGTACCCTCTATGGCTACACCTTC CASISTLYGYTF
14 TRBD1 NA TRBJ2-5 TRBV28 TGTGCCAGCAGACGGGACAGGGGGCAAGAGACCCAGTACTTC CASRRDRGQETQYF
16 NA NA TRBJ1-4 TRBV19 TGTGCCAGTACCCCTCGTGGGAGTGCAACTAATGAAAAACTGTTTTTT CASTPRGSATNEKLFF
13 NA once TRBJ2-7 TRBV28 TGTGCCAGCAGTTTACGTGTCTCCTACGAGCAGTACTTC CASSLRVSYEQYF
16 NA NA TRBJ2-5 TRBV23-1 TGCGCCAGCAGTCACCACCGCCAGGGGCCCCAAGAGACCCAGTACTTC CASSHHRQGPQETQYF
14 NA NA TRBJ1-4 TRBV6-6 TGTGCCAGCACCGACCAGAGGAGAAATGAAAAACTGTTTTTT CASTDQRRNEKLFF
17 NA NA TRBJ2-7 TRBV14 TGTGCCAGCAGCCAAGATCTCTCCCCAGGTTACTCCTACGAGCAGTACTTC CASSQDLSPGYSYEQYF
15 TRBD1 once TRBJ2-3 TRBV7-9 TGTGCCAGCAGCGCTTACAGGGGAAACACAGATACGCAGTATTTT CASSAYRGNTDTQYF
13 TRBD1 NA TRBJ2-5 TRBV19 TGTGCCAGTAGTGCGGACAGGCAGGAGACCCAGTACTTC CASSADRQETQYF
14 NA NA TRBJ2-7 TRBV28 TGTGCCAGCCTCAAAGACAAGGGGACCTACGAGCAGTACTTC CASLKDKGTYEQYF
13 TRBD2 NA TRBJ2-5 TRBV11-3 TGTGCCAGCAGCTATATAGCGGGACAGACCCAGTACTTC CASSYIAGQTQYF
14 TRBD1 NA TRBJ1-4 TRBV19 TGTGCCAGTAGTATCACAGGGGGCGATGAAAAACTGTTTTTT CASSITGGDEKLFF